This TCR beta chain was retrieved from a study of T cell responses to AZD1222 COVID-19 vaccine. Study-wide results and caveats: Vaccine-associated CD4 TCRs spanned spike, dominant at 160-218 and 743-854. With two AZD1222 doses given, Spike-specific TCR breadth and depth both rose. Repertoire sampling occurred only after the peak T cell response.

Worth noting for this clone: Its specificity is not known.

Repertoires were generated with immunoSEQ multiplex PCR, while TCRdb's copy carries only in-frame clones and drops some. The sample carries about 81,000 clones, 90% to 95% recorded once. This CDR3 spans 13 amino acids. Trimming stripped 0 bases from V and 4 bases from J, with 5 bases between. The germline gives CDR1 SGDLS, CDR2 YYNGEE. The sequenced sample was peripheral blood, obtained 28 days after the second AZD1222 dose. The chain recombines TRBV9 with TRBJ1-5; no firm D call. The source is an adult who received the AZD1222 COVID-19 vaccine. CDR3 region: CASSVVGNQPQHF. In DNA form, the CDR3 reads TGTGCCAGCAGCGTAGTAGGGAATCAGCCCCAGCATTTT. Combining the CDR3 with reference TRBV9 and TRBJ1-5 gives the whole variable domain DSGVTQTPKHLITATGQRVTLRCSPRSGDLSVYWYQQSLDQGLQFLIQYYNGEERAKGNILERFSAQQFPDLHSELNLSSLELGDSALYFCASSVVGNQPQHFGDGTRLSIL.